This T cell receptor (beta chain) comes out of a study of beta chain features in type 1 diabetes. Across the study: Examination spanned 100 million to 130 million sorted cells from all samples.

General study points: Individuals with type 1 diabetes displayed fewer insertions and more deletions at VDJ junctions. Comparison showed that naive, central memory and Treg TCRB repertoires appeared more similar among patients than among healthy donors.

Sequenced material consisted of expressed TCRB transcripts (all of the isolated RNA was reverse transcribed). The protocol was immunoSEQ multiplex PCR, while the TCRdb copy is restricted to in-frame clones and leaves out a portion. Among 35,000 or so clones, 64% were seen once, and the ten largest hold 2%. This CDR3 comprises 14 residues. Germline lookup yields CDR1 SEHNR and CDR2 FQNEAQ (reference sequence). The V gene end was trimmed by 11 bases and the J gene end by 1 base; junction bases not matched to a gene: 10. As for this clone: Antigen unknown.

The V gene is TRBV7-9, the J gene TRBJ2-7; 8 bases are shared with TRBD1. The TCR was taken from a young woman in good health. Sequences were obtained from Tregs from blood. The CDR3 DNA reads TGTGCCTCACAGGGGGGTCTGTCTTCCTACGAGCAGTACTTC. It translates to CASQGGLSSYEQYF.